What follows describes a single T cell receptor beta chain. What it binds is not known. The record originates from a study of regulatory T cells in long-lasting Graves disease. Findings and limits, study-wide: Newly diagnosed Graves' patients had higher TCR diversity than persistent ones. Favored usage of TRBV28, TRBJ1-2 and TRBJ2-5 was recorded in persistent disease.

The CDR3 length is 15 residues. Trimming shortened V by 1 base and J by 0 bases, and 7 bases separated the two germline ends. In germline, CDR1 is MNHEY, CDR2 SMNVEV (reference sequence). With iRepertoire HTBI primers and Arm-PCR of CDR3 regions, TCR beta libraries were built. TCRdb reprocessed the multiplex PCR reads via MiXCR and lists one record per CDR3 protein. The sample consists of 350,000 to 450,000 distinct CDR3 sequences, under 15% of them appearing once. Time point described: newly diagnosed GD, antithyroid drugs for less than 3 months. TCR sequences were obtained from RNA taken from PBMCs. This sample was also put to use in a study of T cells in Graves' hyperthyroidism and ophthalmopathy. That paper adds: No ophthalmopathy progression within 18 months constituted stable Graves' hyperthyroidism.

The TCR was taken from a woman aged 25-40 years with Graves disease. V and J are TRBV27 and TRBJ1-5; D not certain. This material consisted of peripheral blood mononuclear cells (PBMCs), taken at new diagnosis, from a patient treated with antithyroid drugs. CDR3 nucleotides: TGTGCCAGCAGTTTATACAGCCTTAGCAATCAGCCCCAGCATTTT. This encodes CASSLYSLSNQPQHF.